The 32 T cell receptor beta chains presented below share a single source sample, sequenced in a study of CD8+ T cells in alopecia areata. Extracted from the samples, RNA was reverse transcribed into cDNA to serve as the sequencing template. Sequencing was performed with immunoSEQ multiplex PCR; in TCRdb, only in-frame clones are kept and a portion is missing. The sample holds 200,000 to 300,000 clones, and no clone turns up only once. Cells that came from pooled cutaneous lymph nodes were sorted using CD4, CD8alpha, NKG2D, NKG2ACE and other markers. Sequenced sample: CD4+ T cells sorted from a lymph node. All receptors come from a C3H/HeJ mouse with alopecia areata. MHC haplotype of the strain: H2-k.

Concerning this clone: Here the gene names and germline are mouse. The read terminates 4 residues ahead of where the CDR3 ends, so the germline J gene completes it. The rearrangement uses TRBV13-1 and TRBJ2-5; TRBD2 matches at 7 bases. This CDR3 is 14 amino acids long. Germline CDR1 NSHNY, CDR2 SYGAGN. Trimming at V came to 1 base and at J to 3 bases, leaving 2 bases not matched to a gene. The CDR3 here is CASSDIWGQDTQYF. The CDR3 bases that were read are TGTGCCAGCAGTGATATCTGGGGGCAAGAC.

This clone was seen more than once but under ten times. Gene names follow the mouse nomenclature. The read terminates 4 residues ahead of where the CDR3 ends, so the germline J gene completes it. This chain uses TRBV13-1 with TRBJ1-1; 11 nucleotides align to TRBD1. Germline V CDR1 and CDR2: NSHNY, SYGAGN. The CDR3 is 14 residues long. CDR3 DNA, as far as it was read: TGTGCCAGCAGTGATCCCGGGACAGGGGGA. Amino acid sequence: CASSDPGTGG. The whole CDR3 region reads CASSDPGTGGEVFF.

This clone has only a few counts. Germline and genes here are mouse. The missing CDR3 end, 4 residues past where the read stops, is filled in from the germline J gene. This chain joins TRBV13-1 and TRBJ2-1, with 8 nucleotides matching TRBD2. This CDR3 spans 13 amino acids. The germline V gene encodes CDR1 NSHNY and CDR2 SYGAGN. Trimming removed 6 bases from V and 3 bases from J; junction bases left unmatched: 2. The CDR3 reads CASIGGGYAEQFF. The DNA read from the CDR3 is TGTGCCAGCATTGGGGGGGGCTATGCT.

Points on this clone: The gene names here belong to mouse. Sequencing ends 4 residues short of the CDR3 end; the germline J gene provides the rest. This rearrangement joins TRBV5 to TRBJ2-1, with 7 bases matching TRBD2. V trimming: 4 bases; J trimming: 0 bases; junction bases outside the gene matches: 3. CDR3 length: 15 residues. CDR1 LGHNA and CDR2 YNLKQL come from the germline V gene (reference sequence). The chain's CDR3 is CASSLDWDNYAEQFF. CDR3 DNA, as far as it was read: TGTGCCAGCAGCCTCGACTGGGATAACTATGCT.

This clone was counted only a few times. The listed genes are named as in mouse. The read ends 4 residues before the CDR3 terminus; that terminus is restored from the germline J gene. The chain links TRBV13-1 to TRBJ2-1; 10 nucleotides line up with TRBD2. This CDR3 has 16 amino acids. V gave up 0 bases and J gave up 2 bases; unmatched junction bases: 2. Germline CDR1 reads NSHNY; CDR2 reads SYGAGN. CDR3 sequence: CASSDAGTGDYAEQFF. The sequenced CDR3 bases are TGTGCCAGCAGTGATGCCGGGACTGGGGACTATGCT.

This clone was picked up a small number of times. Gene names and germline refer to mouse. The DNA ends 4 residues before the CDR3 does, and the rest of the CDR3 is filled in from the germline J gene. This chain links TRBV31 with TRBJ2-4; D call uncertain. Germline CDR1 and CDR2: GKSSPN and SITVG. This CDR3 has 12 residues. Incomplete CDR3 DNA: TGTGCCTGGAGTCTCTACATAAAC. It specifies CAWSLYIN. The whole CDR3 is CAWSLYINTLYF. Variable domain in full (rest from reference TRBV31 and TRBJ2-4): AQTIHQWPVAEIKAVGSPLSLGCTIKGKSSPNLYWYWQATGGTLQQLFYSITVGQVESVVQLNLSASRPKDDQFILSTEKLLLSHSGFYLCAWSLYINTLYFGAGTRLSVL.

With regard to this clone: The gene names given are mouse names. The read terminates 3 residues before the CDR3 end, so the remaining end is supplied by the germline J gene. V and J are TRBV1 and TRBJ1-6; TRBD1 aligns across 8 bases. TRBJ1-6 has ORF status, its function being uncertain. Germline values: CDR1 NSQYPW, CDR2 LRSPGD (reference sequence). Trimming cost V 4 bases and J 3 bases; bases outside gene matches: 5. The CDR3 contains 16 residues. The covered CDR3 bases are TGCACCTGCAGTGACTCCGGGACAGGCTATAATTCGCCC. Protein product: CTCSDSGTGYNSP. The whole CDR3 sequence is CTCSDSGTGYNSPLYF.

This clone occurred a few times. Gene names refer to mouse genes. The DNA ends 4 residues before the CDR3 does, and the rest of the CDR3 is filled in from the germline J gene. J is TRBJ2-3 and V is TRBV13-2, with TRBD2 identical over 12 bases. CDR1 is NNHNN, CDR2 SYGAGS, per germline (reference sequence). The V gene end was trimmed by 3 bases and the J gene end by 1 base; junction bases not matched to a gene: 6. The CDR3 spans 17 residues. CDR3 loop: CASGAPGLGGRAETLYF. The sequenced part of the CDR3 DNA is TGTGCCAGCGGTGCCCCGGGACTGGGGGGTCGTGCAGAA.

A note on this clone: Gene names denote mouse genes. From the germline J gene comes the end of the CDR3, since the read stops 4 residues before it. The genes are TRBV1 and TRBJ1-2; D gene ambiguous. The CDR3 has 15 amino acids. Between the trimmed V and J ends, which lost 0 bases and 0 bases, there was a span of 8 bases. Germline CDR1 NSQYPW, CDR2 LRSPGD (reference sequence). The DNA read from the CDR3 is TGCACCTGCAGTGCAGATAACAGTGCAAACTCC. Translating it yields CTCSADNSANS. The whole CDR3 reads CTCSADNSANSDYTF.

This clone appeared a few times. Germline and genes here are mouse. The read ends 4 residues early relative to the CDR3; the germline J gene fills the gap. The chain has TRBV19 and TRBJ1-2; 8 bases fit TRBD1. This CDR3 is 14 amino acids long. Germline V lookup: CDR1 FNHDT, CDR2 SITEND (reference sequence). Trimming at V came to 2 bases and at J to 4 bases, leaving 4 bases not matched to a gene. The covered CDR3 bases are TGTGCCAGCAGTATGTACAGGGGGGGCTCC. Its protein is CASSMYRGGS. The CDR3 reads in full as CASSMYRGGSDYTF.

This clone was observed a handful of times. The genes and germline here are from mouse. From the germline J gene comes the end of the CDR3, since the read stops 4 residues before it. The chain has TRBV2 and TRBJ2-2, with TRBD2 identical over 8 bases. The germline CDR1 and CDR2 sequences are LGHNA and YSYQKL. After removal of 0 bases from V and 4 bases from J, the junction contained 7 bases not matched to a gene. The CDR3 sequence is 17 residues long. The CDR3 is CASSQEPGGRATGQLYF. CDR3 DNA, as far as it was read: TGTGCCAGCAGCCAAGAACCGGGGGGGCGCGCCACCGGG.

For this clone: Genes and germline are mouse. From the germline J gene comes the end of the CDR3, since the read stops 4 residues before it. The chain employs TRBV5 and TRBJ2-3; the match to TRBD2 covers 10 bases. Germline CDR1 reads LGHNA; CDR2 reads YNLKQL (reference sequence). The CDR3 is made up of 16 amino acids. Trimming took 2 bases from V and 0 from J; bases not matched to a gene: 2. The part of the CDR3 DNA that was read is TGTGCCAGCAGCCAAAACTGGGGGGGTAGTGCAGAA. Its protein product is CASSQNWGGSAE. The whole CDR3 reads CASSQNWGGSAETLYF.

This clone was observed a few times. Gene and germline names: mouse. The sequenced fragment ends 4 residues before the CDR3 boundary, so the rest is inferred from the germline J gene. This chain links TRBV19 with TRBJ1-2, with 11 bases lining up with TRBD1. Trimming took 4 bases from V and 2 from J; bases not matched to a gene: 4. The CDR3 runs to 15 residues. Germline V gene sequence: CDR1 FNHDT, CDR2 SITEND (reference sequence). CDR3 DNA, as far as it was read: TGTGCCAGCAGTGAAGGACAGGGGGCGAACTCC. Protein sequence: CASSEGQGANS. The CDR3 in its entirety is CASSEGQGANSDYTF. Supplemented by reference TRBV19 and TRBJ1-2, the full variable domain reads GGIITQTPKFLIGQEGQKLTLKCQQNFNHDTMYWYRQDSGKGLRLIYYSITENDLQKGDLSEGYDASREKKSSFSLTVTSAQKNEMAVFLCASSEGQGANSDYTFGSGTRLLVI.

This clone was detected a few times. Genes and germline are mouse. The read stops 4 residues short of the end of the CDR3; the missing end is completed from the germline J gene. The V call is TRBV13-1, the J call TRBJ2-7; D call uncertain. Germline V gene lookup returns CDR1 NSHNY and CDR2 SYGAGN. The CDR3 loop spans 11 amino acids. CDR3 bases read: TGTGCCAGCAGTCCAGAAAAT. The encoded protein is CASSPEN. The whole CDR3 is CASSPENEQYF.

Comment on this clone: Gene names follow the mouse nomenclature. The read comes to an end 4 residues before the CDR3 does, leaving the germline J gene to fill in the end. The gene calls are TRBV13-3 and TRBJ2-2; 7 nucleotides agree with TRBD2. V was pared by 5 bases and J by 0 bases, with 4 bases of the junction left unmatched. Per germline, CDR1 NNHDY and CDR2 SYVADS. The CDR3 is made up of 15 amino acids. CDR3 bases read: TGTGCCAGCAGGGAACTGGGGACAAACACCGGG. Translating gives CASRELGTNTG. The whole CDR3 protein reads CASRELGTNTGQLYF. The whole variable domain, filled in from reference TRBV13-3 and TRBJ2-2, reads EAAVTQSPRSKVAVTGGKVTLSCHQTNNHDYMYWYRQDTGHGLRLIHYSYVADSTEKGDIPDGYKASRPSQENFSLILELASLSQTAVYFCASRELGTNTGQLYFGEGSKLTVL.

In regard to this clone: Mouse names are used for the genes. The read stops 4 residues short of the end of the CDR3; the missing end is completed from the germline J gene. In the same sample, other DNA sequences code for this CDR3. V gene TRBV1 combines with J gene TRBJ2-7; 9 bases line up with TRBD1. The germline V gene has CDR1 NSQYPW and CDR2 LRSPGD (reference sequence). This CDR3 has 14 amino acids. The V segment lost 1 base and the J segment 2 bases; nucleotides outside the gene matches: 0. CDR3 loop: CTCSAGTGAYEQYF. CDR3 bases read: TGCACCTGCAGTGCAGGGACAGGGGCCTAT.

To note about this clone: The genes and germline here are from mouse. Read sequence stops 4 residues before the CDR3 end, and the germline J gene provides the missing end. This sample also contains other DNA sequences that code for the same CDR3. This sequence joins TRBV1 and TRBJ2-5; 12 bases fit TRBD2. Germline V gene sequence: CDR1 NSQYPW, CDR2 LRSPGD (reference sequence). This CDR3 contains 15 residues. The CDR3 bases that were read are TGCACCTGCAGTGAAGACTGGGGGGGCCGGGAC. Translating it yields CTCSEDWGGRD. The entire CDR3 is CTCSEDWGGRDTQYF.

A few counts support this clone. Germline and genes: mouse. The sequenced CDR3 bases are TGTGCCAGCTCTCTCGACTGGGGGAAC. It specifies CASSLDWGN. The full CDR3 protein is CASSLDWGNTLYF. This chain links TRBV12-1 with TRBJ2-4; 9 bases map to TRBD2. The DNA ends 4 residues before the CDR3 does, and the rest of the CDR3 is filled in from the germline J gene. Germline V CDR1 and CDR2: SGHSN, HYEKVE. This CDR3 is 13 amino acids long.

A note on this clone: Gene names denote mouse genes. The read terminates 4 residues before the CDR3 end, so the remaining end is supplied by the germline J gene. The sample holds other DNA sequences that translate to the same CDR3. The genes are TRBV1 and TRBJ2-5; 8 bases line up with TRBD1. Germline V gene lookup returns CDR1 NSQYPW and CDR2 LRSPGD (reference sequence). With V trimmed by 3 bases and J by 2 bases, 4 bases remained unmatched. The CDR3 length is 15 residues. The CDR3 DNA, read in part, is TGCACCTGCAGTGCTCCAGGGGGCGGCCAAGAC. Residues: CTCSAPGGGQD. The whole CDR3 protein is CTCSAPGGGQDTQYF.

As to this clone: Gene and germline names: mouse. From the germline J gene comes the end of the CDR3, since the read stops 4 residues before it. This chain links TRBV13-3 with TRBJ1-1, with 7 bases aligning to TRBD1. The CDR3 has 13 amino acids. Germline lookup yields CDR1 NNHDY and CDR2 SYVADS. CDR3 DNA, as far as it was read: TGTGCCAGCAGTGATGAGGGACAGATA. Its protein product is CASSDEGQI. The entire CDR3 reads CASSDEGQIEVFF.

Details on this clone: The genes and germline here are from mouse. The CDR3 DNA, read in part, is TGTGCCAGCAGTGAGTTCATCTATGCT. Its translation is CASSEFIYA. The complete CDR3 reads CASSEFIYAEQFF. The chain is built from TRBV13-1 and TRBJ2-1; no firm D call. Sequencing ends 4 residues short of the CDR3 end; the germline J gene provides the rest. Germline CDR1 and CDR2: NSHNY and SYGAGN. The CDR3 totals 13 residues. Trimming left V 2 bases short and J 3 bases short, with 6 bases between.

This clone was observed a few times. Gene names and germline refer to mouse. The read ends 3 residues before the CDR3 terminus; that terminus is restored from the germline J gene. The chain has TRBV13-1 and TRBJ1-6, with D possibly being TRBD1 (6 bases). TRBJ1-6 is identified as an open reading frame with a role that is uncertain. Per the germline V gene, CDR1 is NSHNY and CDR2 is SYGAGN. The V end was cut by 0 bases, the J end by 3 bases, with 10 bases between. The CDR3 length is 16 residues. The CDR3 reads CASSDGRDNYNSPLYF. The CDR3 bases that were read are TGTGCCAGCAGTGATGGCCGGGACAACTATAATTCGCCC.

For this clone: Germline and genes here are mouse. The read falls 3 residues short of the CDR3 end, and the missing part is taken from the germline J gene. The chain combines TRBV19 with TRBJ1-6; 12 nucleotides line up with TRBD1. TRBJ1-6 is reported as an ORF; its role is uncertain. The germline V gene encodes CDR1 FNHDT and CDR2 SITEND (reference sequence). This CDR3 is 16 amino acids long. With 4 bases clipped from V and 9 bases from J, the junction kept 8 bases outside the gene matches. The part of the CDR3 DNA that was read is TGTGCCAGCAGTGGGGACAGGGGGCGCGGGGTTTCGCCC. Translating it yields CASSGDRGRGVSP. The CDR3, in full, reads CASSGDRGRGVSPLYF.

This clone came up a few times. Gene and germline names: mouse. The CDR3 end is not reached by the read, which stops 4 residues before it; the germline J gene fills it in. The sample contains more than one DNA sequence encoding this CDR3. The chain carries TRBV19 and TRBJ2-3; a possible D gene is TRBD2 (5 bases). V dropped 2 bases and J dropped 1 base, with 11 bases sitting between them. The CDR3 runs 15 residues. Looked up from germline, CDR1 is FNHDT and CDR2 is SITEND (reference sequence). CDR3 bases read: TGTGCCAGCAGTATGTGGGGAGGAGGTGCAGAA. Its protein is CASSMWGGGAE. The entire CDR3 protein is CASSMWGGGAETLYF.

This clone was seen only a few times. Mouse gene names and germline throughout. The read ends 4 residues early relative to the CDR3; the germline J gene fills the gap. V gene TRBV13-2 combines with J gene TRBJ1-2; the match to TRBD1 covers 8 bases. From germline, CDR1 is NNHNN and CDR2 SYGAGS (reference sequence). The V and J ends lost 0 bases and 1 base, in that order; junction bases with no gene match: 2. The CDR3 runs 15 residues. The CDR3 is CASGDVTGENSDYTF. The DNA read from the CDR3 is TGTGCCAGCGGTGATGTGACAGGGGAAAACTCC.

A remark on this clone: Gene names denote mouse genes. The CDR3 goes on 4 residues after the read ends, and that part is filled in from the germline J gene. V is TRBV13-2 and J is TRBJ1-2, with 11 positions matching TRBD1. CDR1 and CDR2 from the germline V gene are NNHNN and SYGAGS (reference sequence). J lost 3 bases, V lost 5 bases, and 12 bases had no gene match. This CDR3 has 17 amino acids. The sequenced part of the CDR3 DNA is TGTGCCAGCGGGACCCCTGTCCCGGGACAGGGGGACTCC. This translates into CASGTPVPGQGDS. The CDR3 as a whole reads CASGTPVPGQGDSDYTF.

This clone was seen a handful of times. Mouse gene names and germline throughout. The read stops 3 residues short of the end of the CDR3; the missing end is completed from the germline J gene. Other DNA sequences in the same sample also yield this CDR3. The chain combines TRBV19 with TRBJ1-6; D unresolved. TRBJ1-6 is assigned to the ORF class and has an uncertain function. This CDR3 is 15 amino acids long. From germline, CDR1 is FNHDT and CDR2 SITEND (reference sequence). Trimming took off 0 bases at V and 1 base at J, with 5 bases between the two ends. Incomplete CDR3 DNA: TGTGCCAGCAGTATAGGGGGATCCTATAATTCGCCC. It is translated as CASSIGGSYNSP. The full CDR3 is CASSIGGSYNSPLYF.

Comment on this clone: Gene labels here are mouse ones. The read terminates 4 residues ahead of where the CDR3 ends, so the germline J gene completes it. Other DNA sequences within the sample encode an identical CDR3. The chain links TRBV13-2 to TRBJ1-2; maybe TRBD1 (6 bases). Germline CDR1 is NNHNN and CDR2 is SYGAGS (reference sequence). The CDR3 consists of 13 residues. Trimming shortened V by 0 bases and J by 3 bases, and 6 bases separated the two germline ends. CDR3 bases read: TGTGCCAGCGGTGATGGGACAGACTCC. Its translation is CASGDGTDS. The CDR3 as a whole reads CASGDGTDSDYTF.

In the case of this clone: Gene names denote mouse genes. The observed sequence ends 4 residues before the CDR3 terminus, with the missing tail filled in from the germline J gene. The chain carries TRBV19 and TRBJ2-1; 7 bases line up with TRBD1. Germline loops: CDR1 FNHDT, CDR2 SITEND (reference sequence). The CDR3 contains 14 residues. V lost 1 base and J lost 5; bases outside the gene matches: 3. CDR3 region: CASSILTGDAEQFF. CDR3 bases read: TGTGCCAGCAGTATATTAACAGGGGATGCT.

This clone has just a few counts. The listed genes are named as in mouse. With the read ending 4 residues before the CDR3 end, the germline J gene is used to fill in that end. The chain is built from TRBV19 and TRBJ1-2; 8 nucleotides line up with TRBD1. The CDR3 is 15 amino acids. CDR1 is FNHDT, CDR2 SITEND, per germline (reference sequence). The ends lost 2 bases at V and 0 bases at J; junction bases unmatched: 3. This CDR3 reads CASSIQGAANSDYTF. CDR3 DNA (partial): TGTGCCAGCAGTATCCAGGGGGCAGCAAACTCC.

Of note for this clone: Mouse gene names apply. CDR3 in amino acids: CASGVGGALDTQYF. The covered CDR3 bases are TGTGCCAGCGGTGTTGGGGGGGCGCTAGAC. V gene TRBV13-2 combines with J gene TRBJ2-5; 9 bases fit TRBD2. The read comes to an end 4 residues before the CDR3 does, leaving the germline J gene to fill in the end. This CDR3 is 14 amino acids long. CDR1 and CDR2 from the germline V gene are NNHNN and SYGAGS (reference sequence).

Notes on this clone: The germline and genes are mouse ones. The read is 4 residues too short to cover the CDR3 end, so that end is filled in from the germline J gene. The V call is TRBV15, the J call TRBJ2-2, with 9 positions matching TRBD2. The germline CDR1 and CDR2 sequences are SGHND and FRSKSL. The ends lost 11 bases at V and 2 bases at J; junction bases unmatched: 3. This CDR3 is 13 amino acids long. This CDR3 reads CALTGGNTGQLYF. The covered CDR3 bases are TGTGCCCTGACTGGGGGCAACACCGGG. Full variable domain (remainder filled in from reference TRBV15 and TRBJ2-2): DAGVTQTPRHEVAEKGQTIILKCEPVSGHNDLFWYRQTKIQGLELLSYFRSKSLMEDGGAFKDRFKAEMLNSSFSTLKIQPTEPKDSAVYLCALTGGNTGQLYFGEGSKLTVL.